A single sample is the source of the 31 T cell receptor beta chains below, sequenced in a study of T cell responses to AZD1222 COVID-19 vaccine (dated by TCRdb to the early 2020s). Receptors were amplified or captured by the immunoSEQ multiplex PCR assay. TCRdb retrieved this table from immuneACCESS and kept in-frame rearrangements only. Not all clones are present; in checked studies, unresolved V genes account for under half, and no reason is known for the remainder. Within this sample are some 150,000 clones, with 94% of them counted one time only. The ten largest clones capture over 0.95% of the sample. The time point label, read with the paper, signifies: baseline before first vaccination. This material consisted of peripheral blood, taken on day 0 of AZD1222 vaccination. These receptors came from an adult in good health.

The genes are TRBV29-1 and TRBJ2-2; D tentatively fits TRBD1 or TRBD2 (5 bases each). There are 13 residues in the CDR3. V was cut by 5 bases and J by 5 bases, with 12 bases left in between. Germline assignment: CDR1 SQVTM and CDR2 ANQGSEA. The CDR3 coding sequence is TGCAGCGTTAACCAGGGCGGGACCGGGGAGCTGTTTTTT. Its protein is CSVNQGGTGELFF.

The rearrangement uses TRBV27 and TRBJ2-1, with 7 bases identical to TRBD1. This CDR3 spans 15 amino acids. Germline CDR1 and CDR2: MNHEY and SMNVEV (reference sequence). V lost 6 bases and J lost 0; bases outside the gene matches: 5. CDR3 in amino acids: CASSPDRYSYNEQFF. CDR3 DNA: TGTGCCAGCAGCCCGGACAGGTACTCCTACAATGAGCAGTTCTTC.

CDR3 nucleotides: TGTGCCAGCCTTATCCCAAGCGCCTACTACAATGAGCAGTTCTTC. Translated, it gives CASLIPSAYYNEQFF. V usage is TRBV2 and J usage is TRBJ2-1; no clear D gene. Per germline, CDR1 SNHLY and CDR2 FYNNEI. This CDR3 is 15 amino acids long. The V end was cut by 8 bases, the J end by 3 bases, with 17 bases between.

This chain's CDR3 is CAWSPRAGGNTEAFF. CDR3 DNA: TGTGCCTGGAGTCCAAGAGCGGGGGGGAACACTGAAGCTTTCTTT. J is TRBJ1-1 and V is TRBV30; TRBD1 is a possible D gene (5 bases). V was trimmed by 2 bases and J by 1 base, leaving 14 bases between them. The CDR3 sequence is 15 residues long. The germline V gene encodes CDR1 GTSNPN and CDR2 SVGIG (reference sequence).

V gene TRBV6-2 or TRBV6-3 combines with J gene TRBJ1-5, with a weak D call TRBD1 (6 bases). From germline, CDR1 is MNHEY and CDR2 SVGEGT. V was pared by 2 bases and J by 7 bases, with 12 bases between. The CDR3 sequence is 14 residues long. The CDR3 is CASSYTDRSQPQHF. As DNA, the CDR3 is TGTGCCAGCAGTTACACGGACAGATCCCAGCCCCAGCATTTT.

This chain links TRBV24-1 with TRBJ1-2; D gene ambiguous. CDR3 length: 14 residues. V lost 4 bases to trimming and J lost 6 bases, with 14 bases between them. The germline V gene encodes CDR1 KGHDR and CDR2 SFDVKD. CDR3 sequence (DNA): TGTGCCACCAGTGACCCAACAAGGATCGATGGCTACACCTTC. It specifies CATSDPTRIDGYTF.

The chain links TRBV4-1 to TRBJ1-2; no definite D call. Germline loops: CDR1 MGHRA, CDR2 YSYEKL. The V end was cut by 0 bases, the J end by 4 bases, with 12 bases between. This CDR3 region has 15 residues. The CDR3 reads CASSQESPPLYGYTF. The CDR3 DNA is TGCGCCAGCAGCCAAGAGAGTCCGCCTCTCTATGGCTACACCTTC.

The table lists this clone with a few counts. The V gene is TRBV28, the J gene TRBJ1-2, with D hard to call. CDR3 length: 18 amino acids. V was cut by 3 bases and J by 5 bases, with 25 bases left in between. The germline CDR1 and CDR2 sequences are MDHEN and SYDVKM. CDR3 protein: CASSFRTWRSRAVYGYTF. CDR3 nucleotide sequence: TGTGCCAGCAGTTTCCGAACGTGGCGGTCCCGCGCCGTATATGGCTACACCTTC.

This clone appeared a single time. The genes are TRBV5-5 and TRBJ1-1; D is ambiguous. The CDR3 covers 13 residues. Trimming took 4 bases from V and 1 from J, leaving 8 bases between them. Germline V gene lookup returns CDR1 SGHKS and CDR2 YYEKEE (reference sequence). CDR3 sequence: CASSPTPNTEAFF. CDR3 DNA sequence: TGTGCCAGCAGCCCGACCCCGAACACTGAAGCTTTCTTT. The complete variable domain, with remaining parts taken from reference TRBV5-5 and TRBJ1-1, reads DAGVTQSPTHLIKTRGQQVTLRCSPISGHKSVSWYQQVLGQGPQFIFQYYEKEERGRGNFPDRFSARQFPNYSSELNVNALLLGDSALYLCASSPTPNTEAFFGQGTRLTVV.

The CDR3 sequence: CASTGANYGYTF. The CDR3 nucleotides are TGTGCCAGTACCGGGGCTAACTATGGCTACACCTTC. This chain links TRBV6-5 with TRBJ1-2, with D unclear. Germline V gene lookup returns CDR1 MNHEY and CDR2 SVGAGI. This CDR3 has 12 residues. The ends were cut back, 9 bases at V and 0 bases at J, with 8 bases in the middle.

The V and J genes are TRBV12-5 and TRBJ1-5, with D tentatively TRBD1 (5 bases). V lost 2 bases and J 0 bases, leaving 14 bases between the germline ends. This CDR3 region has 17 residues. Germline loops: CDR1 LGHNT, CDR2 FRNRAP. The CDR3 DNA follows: TGTGCTAGTGGTTTGCTGGCAGGGCGTTATAGCAATCAGCCCCAGCATTTT. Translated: CASGLLAGRYSNQPQHF.

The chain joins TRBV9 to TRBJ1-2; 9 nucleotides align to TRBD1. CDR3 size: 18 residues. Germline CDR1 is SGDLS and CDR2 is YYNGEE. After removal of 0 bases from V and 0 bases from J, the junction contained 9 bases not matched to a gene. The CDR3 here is CASSVAGDWDRANYGYTF. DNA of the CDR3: TGTGCCAGCAGCGTAGCCGGGGACTGGGACAGGGCTAACTATGGCTACACCTTC.

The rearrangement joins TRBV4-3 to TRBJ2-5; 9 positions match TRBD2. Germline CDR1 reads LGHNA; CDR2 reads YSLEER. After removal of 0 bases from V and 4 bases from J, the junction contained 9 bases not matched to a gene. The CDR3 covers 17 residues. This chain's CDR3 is CASSQDRAGGPAETQYF. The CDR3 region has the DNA TGCGCCAGCAGCCAAGATCGGGCGGGAGGGCCGGCAGAGACCCAGTACTTC.

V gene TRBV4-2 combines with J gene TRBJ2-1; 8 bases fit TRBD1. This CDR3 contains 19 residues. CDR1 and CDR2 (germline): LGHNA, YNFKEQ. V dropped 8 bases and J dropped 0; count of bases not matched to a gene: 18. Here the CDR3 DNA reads TGTGCCAGCCGACAGACAGGGGCTTTGCGGGATAGCTCCTACAATGAGCAGTTCTTC. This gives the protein CASRQTGALRDSSYNEQFF.

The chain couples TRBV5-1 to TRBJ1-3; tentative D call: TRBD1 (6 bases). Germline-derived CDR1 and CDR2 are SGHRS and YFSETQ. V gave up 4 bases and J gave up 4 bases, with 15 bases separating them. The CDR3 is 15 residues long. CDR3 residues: CASSPLTGAGNTIYF. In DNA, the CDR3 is TGCGCCAGCAGCCCCCTGACGGGGGCCGGAAACACCATATATTTT.

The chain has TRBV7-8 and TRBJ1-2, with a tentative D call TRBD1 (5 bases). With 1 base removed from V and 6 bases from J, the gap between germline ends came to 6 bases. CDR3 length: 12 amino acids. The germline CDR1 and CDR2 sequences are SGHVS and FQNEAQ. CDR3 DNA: TGTGCCAGCAGCTTAGAAGGGGATGGCTACACCTTC. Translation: CASSLEGDGYTF.

This chain's CDR3 is CSAPLSTEAFF. The CDR3 DNA reads as TGCAGTGCCCCCTTGAGCACTGAAGCTTTCTTT. The chain couples TRBV20-1 to TRBJ1-1; D remains unclear. In germline, CDR1 is DFQATT, CDR2 SNEGSKA (reference sequence). V lost 6 bases to trimming and J lost 4 bases, with 9 bases between them. This CDR3 is 11 amino acids long.

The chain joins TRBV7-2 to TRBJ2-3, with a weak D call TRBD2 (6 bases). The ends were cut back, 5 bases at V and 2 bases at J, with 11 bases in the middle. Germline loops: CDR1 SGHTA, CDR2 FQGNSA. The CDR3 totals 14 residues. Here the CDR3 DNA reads TGTGCCAGCAGCATCAGCGGGTACACAGATACGCAGTATTTT. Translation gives CASSISGYTDTQYF.

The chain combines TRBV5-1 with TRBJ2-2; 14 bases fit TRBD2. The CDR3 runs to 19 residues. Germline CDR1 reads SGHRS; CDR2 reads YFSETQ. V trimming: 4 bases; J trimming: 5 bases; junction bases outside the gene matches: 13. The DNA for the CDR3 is TGCGCCAGCAGCCCCCCCGGGACTAGCGGGAGAATTGGAACCGGGGAGCTGTTTTTT. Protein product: CASSPPGTSGRIGTGELFF.

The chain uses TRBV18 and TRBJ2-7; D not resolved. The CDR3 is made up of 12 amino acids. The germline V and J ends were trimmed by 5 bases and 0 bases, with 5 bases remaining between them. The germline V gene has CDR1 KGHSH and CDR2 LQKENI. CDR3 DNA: TGTGCCAGCTCATCGAGCTCCTACGAGCAGTACGTC. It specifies CASSSSSYEQYV.

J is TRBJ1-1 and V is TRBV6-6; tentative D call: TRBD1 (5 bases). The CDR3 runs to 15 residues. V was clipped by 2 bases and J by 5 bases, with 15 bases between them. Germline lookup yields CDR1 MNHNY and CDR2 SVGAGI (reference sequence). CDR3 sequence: CASSYPGQGRTEAFF. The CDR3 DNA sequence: TGTGCCAGCAGTTACCCAGGACAAGGTAGGACTGAAGCTTTCTTT.

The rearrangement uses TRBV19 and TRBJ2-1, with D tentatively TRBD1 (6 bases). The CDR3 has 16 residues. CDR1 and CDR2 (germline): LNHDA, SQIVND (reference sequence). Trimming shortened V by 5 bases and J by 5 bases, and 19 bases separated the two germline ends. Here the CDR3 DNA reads TGTGCCAGTAGTCAGACAACAGGGCTTGGGGACAATGAGCAGTTCTTC. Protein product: CASSQTTGLGDNEQFF.

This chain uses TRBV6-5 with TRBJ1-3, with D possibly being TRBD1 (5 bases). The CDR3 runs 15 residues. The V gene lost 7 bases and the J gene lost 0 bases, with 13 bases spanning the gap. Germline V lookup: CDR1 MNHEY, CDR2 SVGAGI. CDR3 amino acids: CASTPQDSSGNTIYF. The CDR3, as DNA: TGTGCCAGCACCCCACAGGATAGCTCTGGAAACACCATATATTTT.

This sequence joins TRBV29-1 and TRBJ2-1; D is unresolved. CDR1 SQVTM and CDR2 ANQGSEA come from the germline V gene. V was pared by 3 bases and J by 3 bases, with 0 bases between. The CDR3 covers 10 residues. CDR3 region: CSVDYNEQFF. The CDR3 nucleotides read TGCAGCGTTGACTACAATGAGCAGTTCTTC.

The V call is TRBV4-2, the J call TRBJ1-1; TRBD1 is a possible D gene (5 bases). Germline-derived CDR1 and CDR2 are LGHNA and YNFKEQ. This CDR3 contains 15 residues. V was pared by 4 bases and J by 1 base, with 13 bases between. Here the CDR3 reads CASSLGGKENTEAFF. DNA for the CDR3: TGTGCCAGCAGCCTGGGGGGGAAGGAGAACACTGAAGCTTTCTTT.

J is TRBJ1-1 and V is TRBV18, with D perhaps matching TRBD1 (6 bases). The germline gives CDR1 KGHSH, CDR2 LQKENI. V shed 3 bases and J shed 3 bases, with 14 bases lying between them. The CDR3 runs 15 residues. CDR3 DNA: TGTGCCAGCTCACCCTCAACAGGGCTCGACACTGAAGCTTTCTTT. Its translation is CASSPSTGLDTEAFF.

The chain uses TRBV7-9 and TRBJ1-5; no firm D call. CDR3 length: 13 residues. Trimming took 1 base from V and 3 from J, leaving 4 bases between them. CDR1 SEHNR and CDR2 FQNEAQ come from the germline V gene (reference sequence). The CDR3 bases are TGTGCCAGCAGCTTAGATACCAATCAGCCCCAGCATTTT. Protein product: CASSLDTNQPQHF.

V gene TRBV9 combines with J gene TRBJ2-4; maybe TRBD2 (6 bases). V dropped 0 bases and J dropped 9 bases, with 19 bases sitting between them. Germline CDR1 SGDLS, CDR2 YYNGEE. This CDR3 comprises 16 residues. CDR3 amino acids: CASSVEVGGPGGIQYF. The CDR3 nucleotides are TGTGCCAGCAGCGTAGAGGTTGGAGGGCCCGGAGGCATTCAGTACTTC.

Here the CDR3 DNA reads TGTGCCAGCAGTGCCGAGGTTAACACTGAAGCTTTCTTT. Translated, it gives CASSAEVNTEAFF. The rearrangement joins TRBV6-4 to TRBJ1-1; D unclear. V shed 4 bases and J shed 2 bases, with 8 bases lying between them. Germline CDR1 MRHNA, CDR2 SNTAGT. This CDR3 comprises 13 residues.

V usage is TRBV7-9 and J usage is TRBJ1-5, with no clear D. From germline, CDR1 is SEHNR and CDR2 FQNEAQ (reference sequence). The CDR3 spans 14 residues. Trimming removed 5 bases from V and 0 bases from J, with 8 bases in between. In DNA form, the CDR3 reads TGTGCCAGCAGCCTTATCTATAGCAATCAGCCCCAGCATTTT. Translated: CASSLIYSNQPQHF.

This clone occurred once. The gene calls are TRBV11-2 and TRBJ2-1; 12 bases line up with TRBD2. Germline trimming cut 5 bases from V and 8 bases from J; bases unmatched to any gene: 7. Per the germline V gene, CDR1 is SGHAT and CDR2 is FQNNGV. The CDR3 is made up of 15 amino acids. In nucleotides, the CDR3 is TGTGCCAGCAGCCCCGGACTAGCGGGATTTTATGAGCAGTTCTTC. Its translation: CASSPGLAGFYEQFF.